This entry lists 28 T cell receptor beta chains sequenced from one sample in a study of cytomegalovirus exposure and HLA in healthy donors. Some clones are missing from TCRdb's copy, which holds only in-frame ones; the method was immunoSEQ multiplex PCR. The sample yields about 160,000 clones, around 92% seen once. The sequencing sample was made of PBMCs. Every receptor here comes from a woman younger than 30 in good health and CMV-seropositive.

This rearrangement joins TRBV20-1 to TRBJ2-3, with D possibly TRBD1 on 6 matching bases. This CDR3 spans 11 amino acids. V lost 6 bases and J lost 6, with 10 bases in between. Germline CDR1 is DFQATT and CDR2 is SNEGSKA (reference sequence). The CDR3 reads CSAHRADTQYF. CDR3 nucleotide sequence: TGCAGTGCCCACAGGGCGGATACGCAGTATTTT.

This chain connects TRBV21-1 to TRBJ1-2; the table gives TRBD1 as D, unverified against the DNA. TRBV21-1 is given as a pseudogene. The CDR3 has 16 residues. The CDR3 spells CASSNEVWGISPGYTF. Here the CDR3 DNA reads TGTGCCAGCAGCAACGAGGTGTGGGGCATATCCCCTGGCTACACCTTC.

Ten or more counts support this clone. The V and J genes are TRBV5-4 and TRBJ1-1, with D possibly being TRBD1 (5 bases). Germline CDR1 SGHNT, CDR2 YYREEE (reference sequence). The CDR3 has 15 residues. The V end lost 1 base, the J end lost 9 bases, and 19 bases lay between the germline ends. The CDR3 coding sequence is TGTGCCAGCAGCTTGAAGGGGTGGCGGCAACCCCAAGCTTTCTTT. Translating gives CASSLKGWRQPQAFF.

The chain employs TRBV5-8 and TRBJ1-5, with 8 bases lining up with TRBD1. The junction had 4 bases not matched to a gene; V was cut back by 7 bases and J by 4 bases. The CDR3 runs 13 residues. In germline, CDR1 is SGHTS, CDR2 YDEGEE. CDR3 residues: CASGRQGNQPQHF. The CDR3, as DNA: TGTGCCAGCGGACGACAGGGGAATCAGCCCCAGCATTTT.

The chain employs TRBV5-1 and TRBJ2-1; D may be TRBD2 (6 bases). The ends were cut back, 4 bases at V and 6 bases at J, with 17 bases in the middle. Looked up from germline, CDR1 is SGHRS and CDR2 is YFSETQ. The CDR3 is 15 residues long. This CDR3 reads CASSTPGLPGNEQFF. CDR3 DNA: TGCGCCAGCAGCACCCCGGGACTCCCTGGCAATGAGCAGTTCTTC.

This sequence joins TRBV7-8 and TRBJ2-2, with a tentative D call TRBD1 (6 bases). Germline CDR1 SGHVS, CDR2 FQNEAQ. The V gene lost 5 bases and the J gene lost 6 bases, with 16 bases spanning the gap. The CDR3 is 15 amino acids. This CDR3 reads CASSLPYHRAGELFF. CDR3 bases: TGTGCCAGCAGCCTCCCGTACCACAGGGCCGGGGAGCTGTTTTTT. Combining the CDR3 with reference TRBV7-8 and TRBJ2-2 gives the whole variable domain GAGVSQSPRYKVAKRGQDVALRCDPISGHVSLFWYQQALGQGPEFLTYFQNEAQLDKSGLPSDRFFAERPEGSVSTLKIQRTQQEDSAVYLCASSLPYHRAGELFFGEGSRLTVL.

V usage is TRBV29-1 and J usage is TRBJ2-7, with 10 bases lining up with TRBD2. V dropped 2 bases and J dropped 6; count of bases not matched to a gene: 4. Per the germline V gene, CDR1 is SQVTM and CDR2 is ANQGSEA. This CDR3 contains 13 residues. The chain's CDR3 is CSVEKREGLEQYF. The CDR3 DNA is TGCAGCGTTGAAAAGCGGGAGGGCCTCGAGCAGTACTTC.

CDR3 residues: CAWSGGGGGSNQPQHF. The DNA of the CDR3 is TGTGCCTGGAGTGGTGGGGGGGGAGGCAGCAATCAGCCCCAGCATTTT. The rearrangement joins TRBV30 to TRBJ1-5, with D perhaps matching TRBD1 (5 bases). Trimming removed 1 base from V and 1 base from J, with 14 bases in between. This CDR3 region has 16 residues. Germline V gives CDR1 GTSNPN, CDR2 SVGIG (reference sequence).

The sample holds one count of this clone. CDR3 in amino acids: CASHPYRGDYGYTF. The CDR3 DNA reads as TGTGCCAGCCATCCCTACAGGGGTGACTATGGCTACACCTTC. The V gene is TRBV6-6, the J gene TRBJ1-2, with 7 bases identical to TRBD1. Germline CDR1 reads MNHNY; CDR2 reads SVGAGI (reference sequence). The CDR3 consists of 14 residues. With V trimmed by 8 bases and J by 3 bases, 9 bases remained unmatched.

V is TRBV25-1 and J is TRBJ2-3; possibly TRBD2 for D (6 bases). Germline assignment: CDR1 MGHDK and CDR2 SYGVNS. CDR3 length: 16 amino acids. Trimming shortened V by 1 base and J by 2 bases, and 13 bases separated the two germline ends. The CDR3 sequence: CASSEFREALTDTQYF. The CDR3 DNA is TGTGCCAGCAGTGAATTTAGGGAGGCGCTCACAGATACGCAGTATTTT. Based on the CDR3 plus reference TRBV25-1 and TRBJ2-3, the full variable domain is EADIYQTPRYLVIGTGKKITLECSQTMGHDKMYWYQQDPGMELHLIHYSYGVNSTEKGDLSSESTVSRIRTEHFPLTLESARPSHTSQYLCASSEFREALTDTQYFGPGTRLTVL.

The V call is TRBV6-5, the J call TRBJ1-3; D is uncertain. CDR3 size: 14 residues. Per germline, CDR1 MNHEY and CDR2 SVGAGI. Between the trimmed V and J ends, which lost 7 bases and 4 bases, there was a span of 14 bases. The CDR3 region has the DNA TGTGCCAGCACCCCGGAGGGATCCGGAAACACCATATATTTT. Its translation: CASTPEGSGNTIYF.

The sample holds one count of this clone. The chain is built from TRBV27 and TRBJ2-3; TRBD2 matches 10 bases. Germline V gene sequence: CDR1 MNHEY, CDR2 SMNVEV (reference sequence). V dropped 6 bases and J dropped 2; count of bases not matched to a gene: 8. The CDR3 spans 16 residues. This chain's CDR3 is CASRITLAGNTDTQYF. CDR3 DNA: TGTGCCAGCAGGATAACACTAGCGGGAAACACAGATACGCAGTATTTT.

This chain joins TRBV7-2 and TRBJ1-5; TRBD1 agrees at 9 bases. Per germline, CDR1 SGHTA and CDR2 FQGNSA. The CDR3 consists of 17 residues. The J segment lost 0 bases and the V segment lost 3 bases, leaving 6 bases of the junction unmatched. The CDR3 region has the DNA TGTGCCAGCAGCTTCGACAGGGGGGGATATAGCAATCAGCCCCAGCATTTT. It codes for CASSFDRGGYSNQPQHF.

The chain uses TRBV28 and TRBJ2-7, with a possible D match to TRBD2 (7 bases). V lost 2 bases to trimming and J lost 4 bases, with 12 bases between them. This CDR3 contains 14 residues. Germline lookup yields CDR1 MDHEN and CDR2 SYDVKM. Written as DNA, the CDR3 is TGTGCCAGCAGTTTAGGGGGGGCGAGGTACGAGCAGTACTTC. This gives the protein CASSLGGARYEQYF.

The chain employs TRBV7-3 and TRBJ2-1; possibly TRBD2 for D (5 bases). The CDR3 covers 16 residues. The V end was cut by 0 bases, the J end by 8 bases, with 17 bases between. Looked up from germline, CDR1 is SGHTA and CDR2 is FQGTGA. This CDR3 reads CASSLTGGLSGDEQFF. CDR3 nucleotides: TGTGCCAGCAGCTTAACAGGCGGGCTATCTGGGGATGAGCAGTTCTTC.

V usage is TRBV2 and J usage is TRBJ1-4; D not resolved. This CDR3 region has 14 residues. The germline V gene encodes CDR1 SNHLY and CDR2 FYNNEI. V gave up 11 bases and J gave up 5 bases, with 18 bases separating them. Here the CDR3 reads CAGRATEGNEKLFF. Here the CDR3 DNA reads TGTGCCGGGAGGGCGACGGAAGGAAATGAAAAACTGTTTTTT.

The chain combines TRBV10-3 with TRBJ2-7, with TRBD2 as a possible D gene (6 bases). CDR3 length: 13 amino acids. Looked up from germline, CDR1 is ENHRY and CDR2 is SYGVKD. The V gene lost 9 bases and the J gene lost 4 bases, with 16 bases spanning the gap. The CDR3 here is CAIEVDGGYEQYF. DNA of the CDR3: TGTGCCATTGAAGTGGACGGGGGTTACGAGCAGTACTTC.

The chain joins TRBV10-3 to TRBJ1-3; D gene unclear. The V gene's germline CDR1 is ENHRY and CDR2 SYGVKD. The CDR3 has 16 residues. Trimming pared 3 bases from V and 0 bases from J, leaving 12 bases between. In DNA form, the CDR3 reads TGTGCCATCAGTGAACGATGGGCAGACTCTGGAAACACCATATATTTT. Residues: CAISERWADSGNTIYF.

The chain carries TRBV28 and TRBJ1-1; the match to TRBD1 covers 9 bases. V was clipped by 5 bases and J by 11 bases; unmatched bases: 6. The germline gives CDR1 MDHEN, CDR2 SYDVKM. The CDR3 is 12 residues long. The CDR3 bases are TGTGCCAGCAGTCAGCGGACAGGGGATGCTTTCTTT. Its protein is CASSQRTGDAFF.

CDR3 DNA sequence: TGTGCCAGCAGCTTGGGACTAGCGGGAACGGGGGAGACCCAGTACTTC. It encodes CASSLGLAGTGETQYF. The rearrangement joins TRBV7-3 to TRBJ2-5; 13 nucleotides align to TRBD2. This CDR3 has 16 amino acids. Trimming removed 3 bases from V and 5 bases from J; junction bases left unmatched: 6. Germline CDR1 is SGHTA and CDR2 is FQGTGA.

The chain uses TRBV7-2 and TRBJ2-1; perhaps TRBD2 as D (6 bases). CDR3 length: 15 residues. The germline V gene encodes CDR1 SGHTA and CDR2 FQGNSA. The V and J ends lost 1 base and 4 bases respectively, with 11 bases between them. The CDR3: CASSLGREGYNEQFF. The CDR3, as DNA: TGTGCCAGCAGCTTAGGGCGGGAAGGTTACAATGAGCAGTTCTTC.

The CDR3 nucleotides read TGTGCCAGCAGTGAAGCTAGCCACAATGAGCAGTTCTTC. The encoded protein is CASSEASHNEQFF. The J gene is TRBJ2-1, the V gene TRBV6-4, with D tentatively TRBD2 (5 bases). The CDR3 length is 13 residues. CDR1 is MRHNA, CDR2 SNTAGT, per germline. Trimming left V 3 bases short and J 5 bases short, with 8 bases between.

The V call is TRBV4-3, the J call TRBJ1-2; 7 bases line up with TRBD1. V shed 2 bases and J 8 bases; nucleotides not matched to a gene: 8. Looked up from germline, CDR1 is LGHNA and CDR2 is YSLEER. CDR3 length: 14 amino acids. CDR3 DNA: TGCGCCAGCAGCCAACCAGGGACAGCAAAAGGCTACACCTTC. Amino acid sequence: CASSQPGTAKGYTF.

The chain combines TRBV5-1 with TRBJ2-6; no definite D call. V was shortened by 0 bases and J by 0 bases, with 4 bases between the two germline ends. Germline values: CDR1 SGHRS, CDR2 YFSETQ. The CDR3 has 15 amino acids. The CDR3 DNA sequence: TGCGCCAGCAGCTTGGGAGTCTCTGGGGCCAACGTCCTGACTTTC. Encoded protein: CASSLGVSGANVLTF.

The chain has TRBV5-1 and TRBJ1-4, with TRBD1 identical over 7 bases. J was trimmed by 5 bases and V by 4 bases; bases with no gene match: 8. This CDR3 region has 15 residues. Germline V lookup: CDR1 SGHRS, CDR2 YFSETQ. The CDR3 DNA follows: TGCGCCAGCAGCACAGGGACAGCCGTGAATGAAAAACTGTTTTTT. Translated, it gives CASSTGTAVNEKLFF.

The rearrangement links TRBV4-1 to TRBJ2-4; D possibly corresponds to TRBD2 (6 bases). The CDR3 has 16 residues. Germline CDR1 is MGHRA and CDR2 is YSYEKL. Trimming cost V 2 bases and J 5 bases, with 16 bases left between them. Written as DNA, the CDR3 is TGCGCCAGCAGCCAACAATTGGGGGGACCGGAAAACATTCAGTACTTC. Translated: CASSQQLGGPENIQYF.

The V call is TRBV6-1, the J call TRBJ2-7; perhaps TRBD2 as D (6 bases). This CDR3 has 17 amino acids. V shed 4 bases and J shed 2 bases, with 21 bases lying between them. Germline-derived CDR1 and CDR2 are MNHNS and SASEGT. Here the CDR3 DNA reads TGTGCCAGCAGTGCCGACCTCCCCACTAGCCGGGCCTACGAGCAGTACTTC. Residues: CASSADLPTSRAYEQYF.

This sequence joins TRBV29-1 and TRBJ2-2, with TRBD2 matching 8 bases. The CDR3 consists of 14 residues. Per the germline V gene, CDR1 is SQVTM and CDR2 is ANQGSEA. Losses at the gene ends were 4 bases for V and 4 bases for J; bases not matched to a gene: 5. CDR3 protein: CSVGSGASTGELFF. In DNA form, the CDR3 reads TGCAGCGTTGGTAGCGGGGCCAGCACCGGGGAGCTGTTTTTT.